These 9 T cell receptor beta chains came from one sample sequenced in a study of tumour-infiltrating T cells in Burkitt lymphoma. Here immunoSEQ multiplex PCR was the method, and the copy in TCRdb shows in-frame clones only, minus some. The profile shows 11,000 to 15,000 clones, 25% to 35% of them singletons. The sample was tumor tissue. These receptors were taken from a human donor with diffuse large B-cell lymphoma.

The chain recombines TRBV6-1 with TRBJ2-5; 10 bases line up with TRBD1. The CDR3 contains 16 residues. Germline V gene sequence: CDR1 MNHNS, CDR2 SASEGT. The V segment lost 4 bases and the J segment 3 bases; nucleotides outside the gene matches: 8. This CDR3 reads CASSGHRQGAKETQYF. In nucleotides, the CDR3 is TGTGCCAGCAGTGGCCACCGACAGGGGGCCAAAGAGACCCAGTACTTC.

The chain combines TRBV9 with TRBJ2-3; 7 bases are a match to TRBD1. The CDR3 has 15 residues. Germline CDR1 SGDLS, CDR2 YYNGEE. The trim removed 4 bases at V and 4 bases at J, leaving 9 bases unmatched. CDR3 sequence (DNA): TGTGCCAGCAGCATACGGGACAGCCCCGCAGATACGCAGTATTTT. Protein product: CASSIRDSPADTQYF.

The rearrangement links TRBV10-3 to TRBJ2-3; tentative D call: TRBD2 (5 bases). The length of the CDR3 is 13 residues. Trimming removed 4 bases from V and 1 base from J, with 6 bases in between. CDR1 is ENHRY, CDR2 SYGVKD, per germline. The CDR3 sequence: CAISGSGTDTQYF. The DNA of the CDR3 is TGTGCCATCAGTGGTAGCGGCACAGATACGCAGTATTTT.

The table lists this clone with a few counts. This chain connects TRBV29-1 to TRBJ1-2; no clear D gene. CDR3 length equals 14 residues. The ends were cut back, 4 bases at V and 0 bases at J, with 12 bases in the middle. Germline V lookup: CDR1 SQVTM, CDR2 ANQGSEA. CDR3 in DNA: TGCAGCGTTGCGCTGTCTCAATCTAACTATGGCTACACCTTC. Translating gives CSVALSQSNYGYTF.

This clone was seen only a few times. The rearrangement links TRBV2 to TRBJ2-3, with TRBD2 identical over 8 bases. The CDR3 runs to 15 residues. Germline CDR1 is SNHLY and CDR2 is FYNNEI. The V gene end was trimmed by 4 bases and the J gene end by 5 bases; junction bases not matched to a gene: 8. CDR3 region: CASSGGAGARDTQYF. The CDR3 coding sequence is TGTGCCAGCAGTGGGGGAGCGGGAGCCAGAGATACGCAGTATTTT.

J is TRBJ2-3 and V is TRBV5-4; 9 bases agree with TRBD2. Unmatched junction bases numbered 8, after V lost 4 bases and J lost 5 bases. Germline lookup yields CDR1 SGHNT and CDR2 YYREEE (reference sequence). This CDR3 region has 15 residues. CDR3 amino acids: CASSPGLAGRDTQYF. The CDR3 DNA is TGTGCCAGCAGCCCCGGCCTAGCGGGAAGAGATACGCAGTATTTT.

This chain connects TRBV7-8 to TRBJ1-2; a possible D gene is TRBD1 (6 bases). This CDR3 is built from 14 residues. The germline V and J ends were trimmed by 5 bases and 4 bases, with 14 bases remaining between them. Germline CDR1 and CDR2: SGHVS and FQNEAQ. The CDR3 nucleotides are TGTGCCAGCAGCCCTACCGACAGGTCCTATGGCTACACCTTC. Protein: CASSPTDRSYGYTF.

This clone was picked up a small number of times. The V gene is TRBV6-5, the J gene TRBJ2-7; unclear D gene. Per germline, CDR1 MNHEY and CDR2 SVGAGI. This CDR3 comprises 13 residues. V was pared by 3 bases and J by 6 bases, with 12 bases between. The DNA for the CDR3 is TGTGCCAGCAGTTATGCCTCGTACGGCGAGCAGTACTTC. It encodes CASSYASYGEQYF.

This clone was seen more than once but under ten times. This sequence joins TRBV15 and TRBJ2-7; 9 positions agree with TRBD2. Germline V gene lookup returns CDR1 LNHNV and CDR2 YYDKDF (reference sequence). The CDR3 extends over 18 amino acids. V shed 0 bases, J shed 3 bases, and the junction held 12 bases outside the gene matches. The CDR3 nucleotides read TGTGCCACCAGCAGAGAGCTCCCTAGGGGACTAGCACTCTACGAGCAGTACTTC. It codes for CATSRELPRGLALYEQYF.